This is a list of T cell receptor beta chains from one sample in a study of T-cell reconstitution after alpha-beta-depleted transplantation in children. TCRdb redid the calling of the PCR reads with MiXCR, one entry per CDR3 protein. This table holds 200,000 or so distinct CDR3 sequences, 5% to 7.5% found once. This sample comprised PBMCs, obtained before TCRalphabeta/CD19-depleted stem cell transplant. The source of these receptors is a girl less than two years old with combined immunodeficiency, due to receive a stem cell transplant. Both conserved end residues are part of each CDR3. D genes are given only for firm matches. Some rows have no size entry. The others give once, few or many, or a class for an expanded clone.

>16|TRBD2|few|TRBV20-1|TRBJ2-3
CCARDTSGGARDTQYF
TGCTGTGCTAGAGATACTAGCGGGGGGGCTAGAGATACGCAGTATTTT
>13|TRBD1|many|TRBV27|TRBJ2-5
CASSRQGEETQYF
TGTGCCAGCAGTAGACAGGGTGAAGAGACCCAGTACTTC
>12|NA|many|TRBV2|TRBJ2-2
CASSDYSWELFF
TGTGCCAGCAGTGATTACAGCTGGGAGCTGTTTTTT
>13|NA|NA|TRBV14|TRBJ1-2
CASSQRQSYGYTF
TGTGCCAGCAGCCAACGCCAGAGCTATGGCTACACCTTC
>13|NA|many|TRBV29-1|TRBJ1-1
CSVTLGGDTEAFF
TGCAGCGTTACGCTTGGGGGGGACACTGAAGCTTTCTTT
>15|NA|many|TRBV28|TRBJ2-3
CASSSPPKMADTQYF
TGTGCCAGCAGTTCCCCCCCGAAGATGGCAGATACGCAGTATTTT
>17|TRBD2|many|TRBV28|TRBJ2-7
CASSFPSSGGLSYEQYF
TGTGCCAGCAGTTTCCCGTCTAGCGGAGGGCTCTCCTACGAGCAGTACTTC
>13|NA|many|TRBV20-1|TRBJ1-6
CSAMDRTNSPLHF
TGCAGTGCTATGGACAGAACCAATTCACCCCTCCACTTT
>14|TRBD1|many|TRBV29-1|TRBJ2-7
CSVEDRGTGDEQYF
TGCAGCGTTGAAGATCGCGGGACAGGGGACGAGCAGTACTTC
>19|TRBD1|many|TRBV11-2|TRBJ2-3
CASSLVVVWTGGFTDTQYF
TGTGCCAGCAGCTTAGTAGTGGTTTGGACAGGGGGCTTCACAGATACGCAGTATTTT
>14|NA|many|TRBV27|TRBJ1-4
CASSLRGTNEKLFF
TGTGCCAGCAGTTTACGGGGTACTAATGAAAAACTGTTTTTT
>15|NA|many|TRBV7-9|TRBJ2-3
CASSLYRGGLDTQYF
TGTGCCAGCAGCCTCTACAGGGGGGGATTAGATACGCAGTATTTT
>15|NA|many|TRBV20-1|TRBJ1-2
CSARKQGGLDYGYTF
TGCAGTGCTAGAAAACAAGGGGGTTTAGACTATGGCTACACCTTC
>14|NA|many|TRBV15|TRBJ2-7
CATSRPGHYYEQYF
TGTGCCACCAGCAGGCCGGGACACTATTACGAGCAGTACTTC
>13|NA|many|TRBV13|TRBJ2-7
CASSLNTAYEQYF
TGTGCCAGCAGCTTAAATACGGCCTACGAGCAGTACTTC
>14|NA|many|TRBV29-1|TRBJ2-7
CSVVDPQGPYEQYF
TGCAGCGTTGTGGACCCTCAGGGCCCCTACGAGCAGTACTTC
>13|NA|many|TRBV7-9|TRBJ2-7
CASSLQGWYEQYF
TGTGCCAGCAGCTTACAGGGATGGTACGAGCAGTACTTC
>17|TRBD2|many|TRBV27|TRBJ2-7
CASSPSGGSLLSYEQYF
TGTGCCAGCAGTCCATCGGGGGGTAGCCTATTATCCTACGAGCAGTACTTC
>13|NA|many|TRBV12-3/TRBV12-4|TRBJ2-7
CASSLGGVDEQYF
TGTGCCAGCAGTTTGGGGGGAGTCGACGAGCAGTACTTC
>14|NA|NA|TRBV29-1|TRBJ2-5
CSVESGGAQETQYF
TGCAGCGTTGAGTCAGGTGGCGCTCAAGAGACCCAGTACTTC
>16|TRBD2|many|TRBV7-8|TRBJ2-1
CASSLAASGRYNEQFF
TGTGCCAGCAGCTTAGCGGCTAGCGGGCGCTACAATGAGCAGTTCTTC
>15|TRBD2|many|TRBV20-1|TRBJ2-1
CSARDGTSGRGEQFF
TGCAGTGCTAGAGATGGGACTAGCGGGAGAGGTGAGCAGTTCTTC
>12|TRBD1|few|TRBV30|TRBJ2-1
CAWTRQGVEQFF
TGTGCCTGGACTCGACAGGGGGTTGAGCAGTTCTTC
>16|NA|many|TRBV29-1|TRBJ1-4
CSVGEIEDPTNEKLFF
TGCAGCGTTGGAGAGATTGAGGACCCAACTAATGAAAAACTGTTTTTT
>13|NA|many|TRBV7-2|TRBJ1-4
CASSLEPGGKLFF
TGTGCCAGCAGCTTAGAGCCCGGGGGAAAACTGTTTTTT
>15|NA|many|TRBV11-1|TRBJ2-1
CASSFTMSSYNEQFF
TGTGCCAGCAGCTTCACGATGAGCTCCTACAATGAGCAGTTCTTC
>14|NA|many|TRBV29-1|TRBJ1-2
CSAEGTEEGYGYTF
TGCAGCGCCGAGGGGACGGAAGAGGGCTATGGCTACACCTTC
>17|NA|NA|TRBV14|TRBJ2-6
CASSQGSLFSGANVLTF
TGTGCCAGCAGCCAAGGAAGTTTATTCTCTGGGGCCAACGTCCTGACTTTC
>18|NA|many|TRBV28|TRBJ2-5
CASSLEEKASEYQETQYF
TGTGCCAGCAGTTTAGAAGAAAAGGCTAGCGAGTACCAAGAGACCCAGTACTTC
>13|NA|many|TRBV7-9|TRBJ1-1
CASSLSGVTEAFF
TGTGCCAGCAGCTTATCGGGGGTCACTGAAGCTTTCTTT
>15|TRBD1|many|TRBV7-8|TRBJ2-1
CASSLRDSNYNEQFF
TGTGCCAGCAGCTTACGGGACAGTAACTACAATGAGCAGTTCTTC
>16|NA|many|TRBV5-1|TRBJ2-7
CASSNPQGSGRNEQYF
TGCGCCAGCAGCAACCCTCAGGGCTCTGGTCGGAACGAGCAGTACTTC
>13|NA|many|TRBV7-3|TRBJ2-5
CASSLRREETQYF
TGTGCCAGCAGCTTAAGGAGGGAAGAGACCCAGTACTTC
>13|NA|many|TRBV12-3/TRBV12-4|TRBJ2-2
CASSLGNTGELFF
TGTGCCAGCAGTTTAGGGAACACCGGGGAGCTGTTTTTT
>15|TRBD2|NA|TRBV14|TRBJ2-7
CASSQLLAGVNEQYF
TGTGCCAGCAGTCAGCTTCTAGCGGGAGTGAACGAGCAGTACTTC
>15|NA|many|TRBV9|TRBJ1-1
CASSVVPVSNTEAFF
TGTGCCAGCAGCGTAGTTCCAGTTTCGAACACTGAAGCTTTCTTT
>14|TRBD2|NA|TRBV20-1|TRBJ2-7
CSARDQAGGPEQYF
TGCAGTGCTAGAGATCAAGCGGGAGGGCCCGAGCAGTACTTC
>14|NA|many|TRBV3-1|TRBJ2-5
CASSPLSKFETQYF
TGTGCCAGCAGCCCCCTCTCCAAATTCGAGACCCAGTACTTC
>13|TRBD1|many|TRBV10-3|TRBJ2-1
CASRQDRVNEQFF
TGTGCCAGTCGACAAGACAGGGTCAATGAGCAGTTCTTC
>16|TRBD2|many|TRBV7-2|TRBJ2-1
CASSHLAGDGFNEQFF
TGTGCCAGCAGCCATCTGGCGGGGGACGGCTTCAATGAGCAGTTCTTC
>19|NA|many|TRBV21-1|TRBJ1-1
CASSKASSFGRRRNTEAFF
TGTGCCAGCAGCAAAGCCTCTTCCTTTGGACGGCGAAGGAACACTGAAGCTTTCTTT
>11|NA|many|TRBV28|TRBJ2-7
CASNSPYEQYF
TGTGCCAGCAATTCTCCCTACGAGCAGTACTTC
>13|NA|many|TRBV6-6|TRBJ2-1
CASSYEGGNEQFF
TGTGCCAGCAGCTACGAGGGGGGGAATGAGCAGTTCTTC
>13|NA|NA|TRBV7-2|TRBJ1-2
CASSSRPVYGYTF
TGTGCCAGCAGCTCACGTCCCGTCTATGGCTACACCTTC
>15|TRBD2|NA|TRBV20-1|TRBJ2-2
CSARTSGRYTRELFF
TGCAGTGCTAGGACTAGCGGGAGATACACCAGGGAGCTGTTTTTT
>16|TRBD2|many|TRBV4-3|TRBJ2-1
CASSQVGGRAYNEQFF
TGCGCCAGCAGCCAAGTGGGTGGGAGGGCCTACAATGAGCAGTTCTTC
>15|NA|many|TRBV4-3|TRBJ2-7
CASSPLGASFYKQYF
TGCGCCAGCAGCCCTCTGGGGGCATCCTTCTACAAGCAGTACTTC
>14|NA|many|TRBV12-3/TRBV12-4|TRBJ2-1
CASTDGSSYNEQFF
TGTGCCAGCACAGACGGAAGCTCCTACAATGAGCAGTTCTTC
>14|TRBD2|few|TRBV29-1|TRBJ2-5
CSVGLAGGQETQYF
TGCAGCGTGGGACTAGCGGGGGGGCAGGAGACCCAGTACTTC
>16|NA|many|TRBV1|TRBJ2-1
CTSSQNSGVSYNEQFF
TGCACCAGCAGCCAAAACTCCGGGGTTAGCTACAATGAGCAGTTCTTC
>16|TRBD1|many|TRBV14|TRBJ2-5
CASSPIDRGRGETQYF
TGTGCCAGCAGCCCCATTGACAGGGGACGGGGAGAGACCCAGTACTTC
>19|NA|many|TRBV5-4|TRBJ2-6
CASSLFGGAGHSGANVLTF
TGTGCCAGCAGCTTGTTCGGGGGCGCTGGACACTCTGGGGCCAACGTCCTGACTTTC
>19|NA|many|TRBV7-6|TRBJ2-3
CASSLDEGGYPPSTDTQYF
TGTGCCAGCAGCTTAGATGAAGGGGGTTATCCTCCTAGCACAGATACGCAGTATTTT
>19|TRBD2|many|TRBV11-2|TRBJ2-1
CASSLYLAGGPHSYNEQFF
TGTGCCAGCAGCTTATATCTAGCGGGAGGGCCTCACTCCTACAATGAGCAGTTCTTC
>14|NA|few|TRBV18|TRBJ2-7
CASSLEGTGYEQYF
TGTGCCAGCTCACTGGAGGGGACGGGCTACGAGCAGTACTTC
>16|NA|many|TRBV9|TRBJ2-2
CASSVGAGAITGELFF
TGTGCCAGCAGCGTAGGGGCAGGGGCCATTACCGGGGAGCTGTTTTTT
>15|NA|many|TRBV28|TRBJ2-3
CASSFTGILTDTQYF
TGTGCCAGCAGTTTCACGGGAATCCTCACAGATACGCAGTATTTT
>15|NA|many|TRBV4-1|TRBJ1-6
CASSQDPGYNSPLHF
TGCGCCAGCAGCCAAGATCCGGGATATAATTCACCCCTCCACTTT
>15|TRBD2|many|TRBV20-1|TRBJ2-5
CSARPGLPIQETQYF
TGCAGTGCTAGGCCGGGACTACCCATCCAAGAGACCCAGTACTTC